This T cell receptor (beta chain) was identified during a study of blood T cell repertoires in COVID-19. At the level of the study: Sites across the United States, Italy and Spain contributed samples from acute and convalescent COVID-19. Sample material is recorded as cDNA or gDNA derived from T cells, B-cell-depleted T cells, or PBMCs.

Adults between about 18 and 89 years of age took part from 20 to 25 US areas. Participant-given clinical history determined each cohort assignment. The V and J ends lost 7 bases and 0 bases respectively, with 19 bases between them. Germline CDR1 LNHDA, CDR2 SQIVND (reference sequence). The CDR3 has 17 amino acids. The data were produced by immunoSEQ multiplex PCR, yet TCRdb's version contains in-frame clones alone and is incomplete. The sample lists about 180,000 clones; 89% were seen once. This sequence joins TRBV19 and TRBJ2-1, with D unclear. This clonotype was sampled from a woman in her thirties or forties with acute COVID-19. The sequenced sample was PBMCs or T cells enriched from blood (not recorded which). The CDR3 DNA sequence: TGTGCCAGTACCACCGGTCCAGGCCTCAGCTCCTACAATGAGCAGTTCTTC. Its protein product is CASTTGPGLSSYNEQFF.